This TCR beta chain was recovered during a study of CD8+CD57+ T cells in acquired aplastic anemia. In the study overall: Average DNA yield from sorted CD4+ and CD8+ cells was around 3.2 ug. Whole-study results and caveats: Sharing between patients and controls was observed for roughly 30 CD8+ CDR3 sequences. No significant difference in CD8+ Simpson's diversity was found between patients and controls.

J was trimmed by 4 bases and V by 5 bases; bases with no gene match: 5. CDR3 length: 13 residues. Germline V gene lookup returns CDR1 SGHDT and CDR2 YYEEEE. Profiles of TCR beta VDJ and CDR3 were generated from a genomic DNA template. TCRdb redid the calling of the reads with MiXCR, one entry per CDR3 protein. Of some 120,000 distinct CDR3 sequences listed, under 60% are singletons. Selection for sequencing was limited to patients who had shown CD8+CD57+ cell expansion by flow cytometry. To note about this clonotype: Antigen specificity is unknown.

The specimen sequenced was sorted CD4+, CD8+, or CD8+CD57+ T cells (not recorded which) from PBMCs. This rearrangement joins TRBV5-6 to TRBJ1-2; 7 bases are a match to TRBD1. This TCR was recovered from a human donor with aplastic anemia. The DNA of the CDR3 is TGTGCCAGCAGGACGGGACAGACCTATGGCTACACCTTC. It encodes CASRTGQTYGYTF.